Each of the 13 T cell receptor beta chains below was sequenced from the same sample in a study of glioma-infiltrating T cells. Using RNA template, CDR3s of TCR alpha and beta were amplified with iRepertoire arm-PCR. TCRdb fed the multiplex PCR reads into MiXCR, producing one record per CDR3 protein. Of a few hundred thousand distinct CDR3 sequences in the sample, around 38% were seen once. What was sequenced was glioma tissue, nonneoplastic brain tissue, or PBMCs (not recorded which). Receptor source: a human donor with low-grade glioma or glioblastoma, undergoing nonglioma brain surgery, or in good health (not recorded which).

The rearrangement joins TRBV7-2 to TRBJ2-6; no firm D call. The germline CDR1 and CDR2 sequences are SGHTA and FQGNSA. The V gene lost 3 bases and the J gene lost 0 bases, with 12 bases spanning the gap. The CDR3 is 17 residues long. CDR3 nucleotide sequence: TGTGCCAGCAGCTTGCAGGTAGACCCCTCTGGGGCCAACGTCCTGACTTTC. Amino acids: CASSLQVDPSGANVLTF.

This chain links TRBV28 with TRBJ2-7; either TRBD1 or TRBD2 may supply D (6 bases each). The V gene lost 6 bases and the J gene lost 4 bases, with 16 bases spanning the gap. The CDR3 sequence is 14 residues long. Germline V gene lookup returns CDR1 MDHEN and CDR2 SYDVKM. CDR3 bases: TGTGCCAGCAGGCCCCCCGGGGGCCGGTACGAGCAGTACTTC. Protein product: CASRPPGGRYEQYF.

V and J are TRBV7-2 and TRBJ2-5; 12 bases agree with TRBD2. The V segment lost 5 bases and the J segment 2 bases; nucleotides outside the gene matches: 9. The CDR3 loop spans 17 amino acids. Germline values: CDR1 SGHTA, CDR2 FQGNSA. The CDR3 sequence: CASSPPSGRDSQETQYF. In DNA form, the CDR3 reads TGTGCCAGCAGCCCCCCTAGCGGGAGGGACTCACAAGAGACCCAGTACTTC.

A single count supports this clonotype. Here the CDR3 DNA reads TGTGCCAGTAGTATCCCCGGTGCTGGTGGGGCCTACGAGCAGTACTTC. It yields the protein CASSIPGAGGAYEQYF. The rearrangement joins TRBV28 to TRBJ2-7; D is ambiguous. The CDR3 is made up of 16 amino acids. Germline V gene lookup returns CDR1 MDHEN and CDR2 SYDVKM. Trimming left V 9 bases short and J 2 bases short, with 23 bases between.

This clonotype occurred a few times. The chain employs TRBV28 and TRBJ2-7, with 10 bases that match TRBD2. The germline CDR1 and CDR2 sequences are MDHEN and SYDVKM. CDR3 size: 17 residues. The ends lost 5 bases at V and 5 bases at J; junction bases unmatched: 15. The CDR3: CASSLPAASGSMDEQYF. CDR3 DNA sequence: TGTGCCAGCAGTCTCCCCGCCGCTAGCGGGAGTATGGACGAGCAGTACTTC.

This clonotype was seen many times. The J gene is TRBJ1-2, the V gene TRBV27; 7 nucleotides align to TRBD1. This CDR3 spans 15 amino acids. V shed 2 bases, J shed 7 bases, and the junction held 10 bases outside the gene matches. Germline CDR1 MNHEY, CDR2 SMNVEV (reference sequence). CDR3 nucleotide sequence: TGTGCCAGCAGTTTAGATTCAGGGGGGAGATCTGGCTACACCTTC. Translation gives CASSLDSGGRSGYTF.

As to this clonotype: At one end the junction does not follow the germline gene, possibly because of a read error. The J gene is TRBJ2-1, the V gene TRBV19; D possibly uses TRBD1 or TRBD2 (6 bases each). This CDR3 has 12 amino acids. Germline assignment: CDR1 LNHDA and CDR2 SQIVND (reference sequence). CDR3 bases: TGCGCCGCCGGGGGCCCCTACAATGAGCAGTTCTTC. This sequence encodes CAAGGPYNEQFF.

This chain connects TRBV28 to TRBJ2-2, with 14 bases identical to TRBD2. The CDR3 is made up of 17 amino acids. V gave up 8 bases and J gave up 4 bases; unmatched junction bases: 9. The germline V gene encodes CDR1 MDHEN and CDR2 SYDVKM. The CDR3 DNA sequence: TGTGCCAGCTCGGGACTAGCGGGAGCCCCGGGCACCGGGGAGCTGTTTTTT. Translated, it gives CASSGLAGAPGTGELFF.

A word on this clonotype: A much larger clonotype is one base distant, so this may be a read error. Since no conserved phenylalanine or tryptophan closes the CDR3, a read error is the likely cause. The rearrangement links TRBV20-1 to TRBJ1-2; 10 bases are shared with TRBD1. CDR3 length: 15 residues. The junction had 12 bases not matched to a gene; V was cut back by 5 bases and J by 6 bases. Per germline, CDR1 DFQATT and CDR2 SNEGSKA (reference sequence). The CDR3 DNA follows: TGCAGTGCTGTCCTTCCGGGACAGGGGATCCATGGCTACACCTTA. Protein: CSAVLPGQGIHGYTL.

About this clonotype: At one of its ends the junction is not consistent with the germline gene, which may arise from a read error. This rearrangement joins TRBV4-1 to TRBJ1-4, with 9 bases matching TRBD1. The CDR3 totals 15 residues. CDR1 is MGHRA, CDR2 YSYEKL, per germline. CDR3 DNA: TGCGCCAGCAGCCCCACGCACAGGGGGCAAGAAAAACTGTCTTTT. Translation gives CASSPTHRGQEKLSF.

This clonotype was seen a handful of times. The chain employs TRBV4-3 and TRBJ2-7, with 8 bases aligning to TRBD2. With 0 bases clipped from V and 7 bases from J, the junction kept 8 bases outside the gene matches. The germline gives CDR1 LGHNA, CDR2 YSLEER. This CDR3 region has 15 residues. The CDR3 reads CASSQDMVAGKEQYF. The CDR3 DNA is TGCGCCAGCAGCCAAGATATGGTAGCGGGAAAGGAGCAGTACTTC.

The J gene is TRBJ1-5, the V gene TRBV18; D ambiguous. Trimming removed 4 bases at V and 5 bases at J, with 9 bases between. The CDR3 consists of 13 residues. The germline V gene encodes CDR1 KGHSH and CDR2 LQKENI. CDR3 protein: CASSHNVDQPQHF. The CDR3 DNA reads TGTGCCAGCTCACATAACGTAGATCAGCCCCAGCATTTT.

Comments on this clonotype: A clone one base away is much larger, so this may be a read error. The genes are TRBV28 and TRBJ1-3; no firm D call. V shed 9 bases and J shed 4 bases, with 16 bases lying between them. Germline V CDR1 and CDR2: MDHEN, SYDVKM. The CDR3 is 14 residues long. CDR3 nucleotide sequence: TGTGCCAGAAGTCTCCCCCCCAGGGGAAACACCATATATTTT. Translation gives CARSLPPRGNTIYF.